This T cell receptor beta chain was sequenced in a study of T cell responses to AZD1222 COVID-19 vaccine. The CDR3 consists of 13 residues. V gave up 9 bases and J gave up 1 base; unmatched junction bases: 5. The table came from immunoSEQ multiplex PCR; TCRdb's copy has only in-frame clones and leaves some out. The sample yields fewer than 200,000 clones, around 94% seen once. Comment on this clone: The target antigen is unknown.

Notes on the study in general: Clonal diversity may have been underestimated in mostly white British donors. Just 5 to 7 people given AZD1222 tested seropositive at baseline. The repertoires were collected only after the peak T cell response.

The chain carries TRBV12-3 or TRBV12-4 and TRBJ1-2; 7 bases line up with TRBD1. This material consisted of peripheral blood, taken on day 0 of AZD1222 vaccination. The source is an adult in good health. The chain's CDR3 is CASGTEYNYGYTF. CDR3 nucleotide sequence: TGTGCCAGTGGGACAGAATATAACTATGGCTACACCTTC.